The 26 T cell receptor beta chains below all came from one sample that was sequenced in a study of shared clonotypes between healthy human individuals. CD45RO negativity and positive selection for CCR7 defined naive CD8 cells, a population that excluded terminally differentiated effector memory CD45RA+ cells. TCRdb's copy holds only in-frame clones and misses some; the assay was immunoSEQ multiplex PCR. In the table there are around 610,000 clones, approximately 96% of which are singletons. Sequencing used naive CD8+ T cells sorted from blood. These receptors originate from a woman in her thirties in good health.

The rearrangement joins TRBV11-2 to TRBJ2-1; TRBD1 matches at 7 bases. The CDR3 loop spans 15 amino acids. The germline V gene has CDR1 SGHAT and CDR2 FQNNGV. Trimming cost V 4 bases and J 2 bases; bases outside gene matches: 5. The CDR3 sequence is CASSSSGTAYNEQFF. CDR3 sequence (DNA): TGTGCCAGCAGCTCTAGTGGGACAGCCTACAATGAGCAGTTCTTC.

CDR3 protein: CASSSGLDSYEQYF. CDR3 coding DNA: TGTGCCAGCAGTTCCGGACTAGACTCCTACGAGCAGTACTTC. The V gene is TRBV5-6, the J gene TRBJ2-7; 7 bases align to TRBD2. CDR3 size: 14 residues. V gave up 5 bases and J gave up 0 bases; unmatched junction bases: 5. CDR1 is SGHDT, CDR2 YYEEEE, per germline. Combining the CDR3 with reference TRBV5-6 and TRBJ2-7 gives the whole variable domain DAGVTQSPTHLIKTRGQQVTLRCSPKSGHDTVSWYQQALGQGPQFIFQYYEEEERQRGNFPDRFSGHQFPNYSSELNVNALLLGDSALYLCASSSGLDSYEQYFGPGTRLTVT.

As for this clone: Additional DNA sequences in this sample encode the identical CDR3. This chain joins TRBV27 and TRBJ2-7; D gene ambiguous. V lost 3 bases and J 2 bases, leaving 8 bases between the germline ends. The germline CDR1 and CDR2 sequences are MNHEY and SMNVEV (reference sequence). CDR3 length equals 13 residues. CDR3 sequence: CASSFGQAYEQYF. The DNA of the CDR3 is TGTGCCAGCAGTTTTGGGCAGGCCTACGAGCAGTACTTC.

This chain uses TRBV28 with TRBJ2-2, with 7 positions matching TRBD2. The germline V gene encodes CDR1 MDHEN and CDR2 SYDVKM. This CDR3 region has 16 residues. With V trimmed by 3 bases and J by 1 base, 5 bases remained unmatched. This CDR3 reads CASSLGLAENTGELFF. CDR3 bases: TGTGCCAGCAGTTTGGGTCTAGCGGAGAACACCGGGGAGCTGTTTTTT.

This sequence joins TRBV2 and TRBJ1-1, with a possible D match to TRBD1 (6 bases). The germline gives CDR1 SNHLY, CDR2 FYNNEI. This CDR3 has 13 amino acids. V lost 4 bases, J lost 6 bases, and 12 bases lay in between. CDR3 bases: TGTGCCAGCAGTGCCCGCGGGGGGCCTGAAGCTTTCTTT. Its translation: CASSARGGPEAFF. The full variable domain, completed using reference TRBV2 and TRBJ1-1, is EPEVTQTPSHQVTQMGQEVILRCVPISNHLYFYWYRQILGQKVEFLVSFYNNEISEKSEIFDDQFSVERPDGSNFTLKIRSTKLEDSAMYFCASSARGGPEAFFGQGTRLTVV.

The V and J genes are TRBV6-5 and TRBJ1-2; D is uncertain. This CDR3 is built from 12 residues. Trimming removed 3 bases from V and 3 bases from J, with 5 bases in between. Per germline, CDR1 MNHEY and CDR2 SVGAGI. The DNA of the CDR3 is TGTGCCAGCAGTTATGGTTACTATGGCTACACCTTC. The encoded protein is CASSYGYYGYTF.

V and J are TRBV27 and TRBJ2-5, with a tentative D call TRBD2 (5 bases). There are 15 residues in the CDR3. Germline V lookup: CDR1 MNHEY, CDR2 SMNVEV (reference sequence). The V gene lost 6 bases and the J gene lost 5 bases, with 19 bases spanning the gap. The CDR3 sequence: CASSPDLWTGETQYF. CDR3 in DNA: TGTGCCAGCAGCCCCGATTTATGGACTGGGGAGACCCAGTACTTC.

V gene TRBV7-7 combines with J gene TRBJ2-3; TRBD1 is a possible D gene (6 bases). Trimming took off 5 bases at V and 2 bases at J, with 17 bases between the two ends. This CDR3 is 16 amino acids long. CDR1 SSHAT and CDR2 FNYEAQ come from the germline V gene (reference sequence). CDR3 nucleotide sequence: TGTGCCAGCAGCCCCATGGGCTCAGGGGTCACAGATACGCAGTATTTT. This gives the protein CASSPMGSGVTDTQYF.

The V and J genes are TRBV6-1 and TRBJ1-3, with 9 positions matching TRBD1. V dropped 6 bases and J dropped 3; count of bases not matched to a gene: 6. The length of the CDR3 is 15 residues. Germline CDR1 MNHNS, CDR2 SASEGT. CDR3: CASRAGTGSGNTIYF. The CDR3 bases are TGTGCCAGCAGGGCCGGGACAGGGAGTGGAAACACCATATATTTT.

The chain couples TRBV11-2 to TRBJ1-4; D gene ambiguous. This CDR3 comprises 17 residues. Between the trimmed V and J ends, which lost 0 bases and 6 bases, there was a span of 17 bases. Looked up from germline, CDR1 is SGHAT and CDR2 is FQNNGV. DNA for the CDR3: TGTGCCAGCAGCTTAGATTTCGGGAGGGAAATAGATGAAAAACTGTTTTTT. Its protein product is CASSLDFGREIDEKLFF. The full variable domain, rest sourced from reference TRBV11-2 and TRBJ1-4, is EAGVAQSPRYKIIEKRQSVAFWCNPISGHATLYWYQQILGQGPKLLIQFQNNGVVDDSQLPKDRFSAERLKGVDSTLKIQPAKLEDSAVYLCASSLDFGREIDEKLFFGSGTQLSVL.

The chain carries TRBV7-2 and TRBJ1-6; 9 bases line up with TRBD1. This CDR3 has 14 residues. The V gene end was trimmed by 5 bases and the J gene end by 10 bases; junction bases not matched to a gene: 6. Germline V gene sequence: CDR1 SGHTA, CDR2 FQGNSA. The CDR3 loop reads CASSTGTGKSPLHF. As DNA, the CDR3 is TGTGCCAGCAGCACCGGGACAGGGAAGTCACCCCTCCACTTT.

This clone showed up just once. V is TRBV5-4 and J is TRBJ1-2, with no clear D. The V and J ends lost 2 bases and 0 bases respectively, with 14 bases between them. CDR3 length: 16 amino acids. Germline V gene data show CDR1 as SGHNT and CDR2 as YYREEE (reference sequence). CDR3 nucleotide sequence: TGTGCCAGCAGCTTAGGTTGGAGATCCTCTAACTATGGCTACACCTTC. The encoded protein is CASSLGWRSSNYGYTF.

In regard to this clone: Mismatch with germline at one junction end may stem from a read error. The chain links TRBV9 to TRBJ2-5; D not certain. Germline lookup yields CDR1 SGDLS and CDR2 YYNGEE. The CDR3 is made up of 9 amino acids. In nucleotides, the CDR3 is TGTGCCAGTTCAATTGGCCACGACTTC. This encodes CASSIGHDF.

In DNA form, the CDR3 reads TGTGCCAGCACCCCTACAGGTGACTACGAGCAGTACTTC. This encodes CASTPTGDYEQYF. The gene calls are TRBV28 and TRBJ2-7, with D possibly matching TRBD1 (5 bases). Germline CDR1 and CDR2: MDHEN and SYDVKM. This CDR3 is 13 amino acids long. The V gene lost 7 bases and the J gene lost 3 bases, with 13 bases spanning the gap.

The CDR3 DNA sequence: TGTGCCAGCAGCTTAGCGCTGGCGGGATCGAACACCGGGGAGCTGTTTTTT. Encoded protein: CASSLALAGSNTGELFF. V gene TRBV7-8 combines with J gene TRBJ2-2; D is perhaps TRBD2 (6 bases). Germline-derived CDR1 and CDR2 are SGHVS and FQNEAQ. The CDR3 runs 17 residues. V was shortened by 0 bases and J by 0 bases, with 11 bases between the two germline ends.

This chain connects TRBV28 to TRBJ2-5, with D unresolved. The CDR3 has 11 residues. Germline V gene lookup returns CDR1 MDHEN and CDR2 SYDVKM. V was shortened by 6 bases and J by 2 bases, with 4 bases between the two germline ends. CDR3 amino acids: CASSVQETQYF. The CDR3 region has the DNA TGTGCCAGCAGCGTACAAGAGACCCAGTACTTC.

The chain employs TRBV7-9 and TRBJ2-1; weak D call: TRBD2 (6 bases). V was clipped by 5 bases and J by 0 bases, with 17 bases between them. Looked up from germline, CDR1 is SEHNR and CDR2 is FQNEAQ (reference sequence). The CDR3 extends over 17 amino acids. The CDR3 DNA is TGTGCCAGCAGCCCGCCCTTCGTCGGGAGCTCCTACAATGAGCAGTTCTTC. Its translation: CASSPPFVGSSYNEQFF.

CDR3 sequence: CASSQPGTGIREQYF. DNA for the CDR3: TGCGCCAGCAGCCAACCGGGGACAGGGATCCGCGAGCAGTACTTC. The chain has TRBV4-1 and TRBJ2-5, with 9 nucleotides matching TRBD1. Matching the DNA end better, TRBJ2-7 makes the J call doubtful. This CDR3 region has 15 residues. Germline V CDR1 and CDR2: MGHRA, YSYEKL.

This clone appeared once. This chain uses TRBV7-3 with TRBJ1-1; D might be TRBD1 (5 bases). This CDR3 has 16 amino acids. V gave up 1 base and J gave up 0 bases, with 12 bases separating them. The V gene's germline CDR1 is SGHTA and CDR2 FQGTGA. CDR3 sequence: CASSLSGGLMNTEAFF. The CDR3 region has the DNA TGTGCCAGCAGCTTAAGTGGGGGACTTATGAACACTGAAGCTTTCTTT.

V usage is TRBV27 and J usage is TRBJ2-3; 9 bases are a match to TRBD2. The CDR3 extends over 17 amino acids. V was clipped by 6 bases and J by 2 bases; unmatched bases: 12. Per germline, CDR1 MNHEY and CDR2 SMNVEV (reference sequence). CDR3 sequence reads: CASRQSGRIVATDTQYF. The CDR3 DNA sequence: TGTGCCAGCAGACAGAGCGGGAGGATAGTTGCCACAGATACGCAGTATTTT.

The chain is built from TRBV2 and TRBJ2-7; possible D gene TRBD1, 5 bases. The CDR3 contains 16 residues. The germline gives CDR1 SNHLY, CDR2 FYNNEI. Between the trimmed V and J ends, which lost 2 bases and 1 base, there was a span of 15 bases. CDR3 DNA: TGTGCCAGCAGTGAAAGTGTATTGCGACAGTCCTACGAGCAGTACTTC. This translates into CASSESVLRQSYEQYF.

The V gene is TRBV29-1, the J gene TRBJ2-3; 8 nucleotides line up with TRBD2. In germline, CDR1 is SQVTM, CDR2 ANQGSEA. V lost 1 base, J lost 4 bases, and 4 bases stayed unmatched. The CDR3 sequence is 14 residues long. The CDR3 reads CSVEVGRGPDTQYF. The CDR3 DNA follows: TGCAGCGTTGAAGTCGGGAGGGGACCAGATACGCAGTATTTT.

This rearrangement joins TRBV19 to TRBJ2-7; 12 bases line up with TRBD2. The CDR3 consists of 17 residues. Germline V gene data show CDR1 as LNHDA and CDR2 as SQIVND (reference sequence). Losses at the gene ends were 6 bases for V and 3 bases for J; bases not matched to a gene: 12. In nucleotides, the CDR3 is TGTGCCAGTAGACAGGGACTAGCGGGCACCGAGGTCTACGAGCAGTACTTC. Amino acid sequence: CASRQGLAGTEVYEQYF. Drawing the rest from reference TRBV19 and TRBJ2-7, the complete variable domain is DGGITQSPKYLFRKEGQNVTLSCEQNLNHDAMYWYRQDPGQGLRLIYYSQIVNDFQKGDIAEGYSVSREKKESFPLTVTSAQKNPTAFYLCASRQGLAGTEVYEQYFGPGTRLTVT.

About this clone: The sample carries other DNA sequences with the same CDR3. J is TRBJ2-7 and V is TRBV4-1; 11 bases agree with TRBD1. With 4 bases clipped from V and 3 bases from J, the junction kept 5 bases outside the gene matches. Germline V gene lookup returns CDR1 MGHRA and CDR2 YSYEKL. The CDR3 has 15 amino acids. CDR3 protein: CASSLSGTGGYEQYF. The CDR3 nucleotides read TGCGCCAGCAGCCTCAGCGGGACAGGGGGCTACGAGCAGTACTTC.

A remark on this clone: Other DNA sequences in this specimen translate into the identical CDR3. The rearrangement links TRBV28 to TRBJ1-1; D is unresolved. From germline, CDR1 is MDHEN and CDR2 SYDVKM. The CDR3 is 12 amino acids. Trimming pared 5 bases from V and 2 bases from J, leaving 6 bases between. The CDR3 sequence is CASSSINTEAFF. CDR3 bases: TGTGCCAGCAGTAGCATAAACACTGAAGCTTTCTTT.

The chain joins TRBV30 to TRBJ2-5; TRBD2 aligns across 11 bases. CDR3 length equals 15 residues. Trimming took 4 bases from V and 5 from J; bases not matched to a gene: 9. CDR1 GTSNPN and CDR2 SVGIG come from the germline V gene (reference sequence). CDR3: CAWNPGTSGGETQYF. The CDR3 DNA follows: TGTGCCTGGAACCCCGGGACTAGCGGCGGGGAGACCCAGTACTTC.